A few counts support the clone carrying this TCR beta chain. The sample originates from a study of control samples from healthy donors and cancer patients. Looked up from germline, CDR1 is SNHLY and CDR2 is FYNNEI. CDR3 length: 16 residues. Trimming pared 3 bases from V and 8 bases from J, leaving 22 bases between. Method: immunoSEQ multiplex PCR; TCRdb's copy keeps in-frame clones and lacks some. The sample lists about 110,000 clones, 85% to 90% occurring once. This receptor was identified in a woman aged 55-70 years with lung cancer. Sequenced input: PBMCs. V and J are TRBV2 and TRBJ1-2, with a weak D call TRBD1 (5 bases). The CDR3 DNA reads as TGTGCCAGCAGTGACCAGGGCTTCGGGACTCTCCAAGGCTACACCTTC. It encodes CASSDQGFGTLQGYTF.